Listed below are T cell receptor beta chains from one sample, sequenced in a study of CXCR3-negative and CXCR3-positive naive CD8 T cells. Reanalyzing the 5' RACE reads, TCRdb keeps one entry per CDR3 protein, without DNA. Its table lists 40,000 to 55,000 distinct CDR3 sequences. The specimen was naive CXCR3- CD8+ T cells from blood. The receptor source for this set is a human donor in good health. Some clones in this sample may be carry-over from other donors' samples. The CDR3 runs from the conserved cysteine through the conserved F or W. For some rows the clone size is stated as once, few or many, or as a class when expanded; others skip it.

CASSQDGDTYNEQFF	TRBJ2-1	medium-sized	TRBV4-3
CASSPPGDRGLYEQYF	TRBJ2-7	NA	TRBV9
CASSPDEETQYF	TRBJ2-5	NA	TRBV6-5
CASSGIRETGELFF	TRBJ2-2	medium-sized	TRBV25-1
CSVDAGLAGQYQETQYF	TRBJ2-5	NA	TRBV29-1
CASSPGGEQYF	TRBJ2-7	NA	TRBV12-3/TRBV12-4
CASSLTGGENYGYTF	TRBJ1-2	NA	TRBV7-3
CASSQRDRVFDEQFF	TRBJ2-1	NA	TRBV4-3
CASSRRADGYTF	TRBJ1-2	NA	TRBV9
CASSLEPGLAIYEQYF	TRBJ2-7	NA	TRBV5-1
CASSLQSGSDGYTF	TRBJ1-2	NA	TRBV27
CASSRTGFDSPLHF	TRBJ1-6	NA	TRBV5-5
CASSEVGQDNEQFF	TRBJ2-1	NA	TRBV2
CASDILSGLLGNEQFF	TRBJ2-1	NA	TRBV5-6
CSARGDDRLATGELFF	TRBJ2-2	NA	TRBV20-1
CASSPGQSYEQYF	TRBJ2-7	NA	TRBV18
CASSPGRPYEQYF	TRBJ2-7	medium-sized	TRBV7-6
CASLTGNYGYTF	TRBJ1-2	NA	TRBV6-6
CASTLSSNEQFF	TRBJ2-1	NA	TRBV12-3/TRBV12-4
CASSYALRSTEAFF	TRBJ1-1	NA	TRBV6-5
CASSQDPGSYNEQFF	TRBJ2-1	NA	TRBV14
CSARWFRDRENTEAFF	TRBJ1-1	NA	TRBV20-1
CASSQVRILDTQYF	TRBJ2-3	NA	TRBV4-1
CASSLELGQETQYF	TRBJ2-5	NA	TRBV7-2
CSASASDSTDTQYF	TRBJ2-3	NA	TRBV20-1
CSVGFTGVSAFGLYEQYF	TRBJ2-7	NA	TRBV29-1
CASSNWGTGLSGANVLTF	TRBJ2-6	NA	TRBV6-2/TRBV6-3
CASSLDSLGYNEQFF	TRBJ2-1	NA	TRBV28
CASSSLDRDRAHNEQFF	TRBJ2-1	NA	TRBV11-2
CASRQAGASSYEQYF	TRBJ2-7	NA	TRBV27
CASSLAQPTGEQYF	TRBJ2-7	NA	TRBV28
CSANRRTGSTEAFF	TRBJ1-1	NA	TRBV20-1
CASRQPGQTYEQYF	TRBJ2-7	NA	TRBV6-2/TRBV6-3
CAWTPGLGGLEQYF	TRBJ2-7	NA	TRBV30
CASSQDLAGKYF	TRBJ2-3	NA	TRBV4-1
CASSPGTSGAEQYF	TRBJ2-7	NA	TRBV6-5
CATSGRDGNQPQHF	TRBJ1-5	NA	TRBV12-3/TRBV12-4
CASSQESGAPEAFF	TRBJ1-1	NA	TRBV3-1
CASSLLLAGAYEQYF	TRBJ2-7	NA	TRBV28
CASKAAYEQYF	TRBJ2-7	NA	TRBV25-1
CASSLNDRSNTEAFF	TRBJ1-1	NA	TRBV28
CASSPSGATEQYF	TRBJ2-7	NA	TRBV12-3/TRBV12-4
CSARDADRGNYEQYF	TRBJ2-7	NA	TRBV20-1
CASNLGQGRNEQFF	TRBJ2-1	NA	TRBV5-1
CASSLEVGAEQYF	TRBJ2-7	NA	TRBV7-6
CASSQRGRQETQYF	TRBJ2-5	NA	TRBV23-1
CASSRGDINQPQHF	TRBJ1-5	NA	TRBV12-3/TRBV12-4
CASSRFGTRDYEQYF	TRBJ2-1	NA	TRBV4-3
CASSFSGYNEQFF	TRBJ2-1	NA	TRBV28
CASSLFRGRAYEQYF	TRBJ2-7	NA	TRBV28
CASSPPTVLDTESFF	TRBJ1-1	NA	TRBV4-2
CASSWNRVDQPQHF	TRBJ1-5	NA	TRBV12-3/TRBV12-4
CASSFGLAEETQYF	TRBJ2-5	medium-sized	TRBV7-9
CASTTGQVSNEQFF	TRBJ2-1	NA	TRBV2
CASGLTGETYEQYF	TRBJ2-7	NA	TRBV28
CATSRVLAGNEQFF	TRBJ2-1	NA	TRBV15
CASSYWGTPRYNSPLHF	TRBJ1-6	NA	TRBV6-5